The 5 T cell receptor beta chains listed next were all sequenced from one sample in a study of blood T cell repertoires in COVID-19. Profiled with immunoSEQ multiplex PCR; TCRdb holds only in-frame clones, not every one. The data hold around 260,000 clones, with 90% observed a single time. Sequenced: PBMCs or T cells enriched from blood (not recorded which). These receptors were obtained from a woman younger than 45 who had recovered from COVID-19.

This chain connects TRBV28 to TRBJ1-5; D is perhaps TRBD1 (5 bases). This CDR3 spans 17 amino acids. CDR1 MDHEN and CDR2 SYDVKM come from the germline V gene. Trimming took off 5 bases at V and 5 bases at J, with 22 bases between the two ends. CDR3 loop: CASSIFSLGGIDQPQHF. The CDR3 DNA reads as TGTGCCAGCAGTATTTTTTCCCTGGGGGGTATCGATCAGCCCCAGCATTTT.

The chain combines TRBV7-2 with TRBJ1-6; TRBD1 aligns across 7 bases. CDR3 size: 14 residues. Germline-derived CDR1 and CDR2 are SGHTA and FQGNSA. V shed 6 bases and J 8 bases; nucleotides not matched to a gene: 7. The CDR3 DNA is TGTGCCAGCAGATTTGACAGGGACCATTCACCCCTCCACTTT. Residues: CASRFDRDHSPLHF.

The chain links TRBV10-2 to TRBJ1-1, with D maybe TRBD1 (5 bases). Trimming removed 3 bases at V and 6 bases at J, with 14 bases between. The CDR3 loop spans 14 amino acids. From germline, CDR1 is WSHSY and CDR2 SAAADI. This CDR3 is CASSDGGRTAEAFF. The CDR3 DNA reads TGCGCCAGCAGTGATGGGGGGAGGACTGCTGAAGCTTTCTTT.

V usage is TRBV2 and J usage is TRBJ2-7, with TRBD2 matching 8 bases. CDR3 length: 15 amino acids. V shed 6 bases, J shed 3 bases, and the junction held 10 bases outside the gene matches. The germline V gene encodes CDR1 SNHLY and CDR2 FYNNEI. For the CDR3, the DNA is TGTGCCAGCAGCGTAGAACTAGCGGTGCACTACGAGCAGTACTTC. It is translated as CASSVELAVHYEQYF.

The rearrangement uses TRBV7-3 and TRBJ1-5; D is unclear. Per the germline V gene, CDR1 is SGHTA and CDR2 is FQGTGA. The germline V and J ends were trimmed by 2 bases and 7 bases, with 9 bases remaining between them. The CDR3 length is 13 residues. The CDR3 DNA reads TGTGCCAGCAGCTTAGGGGAGGGCCAGCCCCAGCATTTT. It yields the protein CASSLGEGQPQHF. Variable domain in full (rest from reference TRBV7-3 and TRBJ1-5): GAGVSQTPSNKVTEKGKYVELRCDPISGHTALYWYRQSLGQGPEFLIYFQGTGAADDSGLPNDRFFAVRPEGSVSTLKIQRTERGDSAVYLCASSLGEGQPQHFGDGTRLSIL.